Following are 21 T cell receptor beta chains from one sample sequenced in a study of PD-1 blockade in classical Hodgkin lymphoma. TCRdb keeps only in-frame clones here, not all; method: immunoSEQ multiplex PCR. The table has around 28,000 clones, roughly nine tenths seen once; the top ten hold approximately 0.45%. Regarding time point: cycle 4 day 1 (C4D1), after five to seven weeks of nivolumab. Relapses following autologous stem cell transplantation were seen in all patients, with brentuximab vedotin exposure varying. By magnetic negative selection, CD4+ T cells were purified from thawed PBMCs. This specimen consisted of CD4+ T cells from blood, obtained before the fourth cycle of nivolumab. These receptors all stem from a human donor with classical Hodgkin lymphoma.

The rearrangement uses TRBV28 and TRBJ1-4; TRBD1 might be the D (6 bases). The V gene lost 6 bases and the J gene lost 9 bases, with 11 bases spanning the gap. Germline V gene lookup returns CDR1 MDHEN and CDR2 SYDVKM. The CDR3 consists of 12 residues. CDR3 protein: CASREGGKKLFF. CDR3 coding DNA: TGTGCCAGCAGGGAGGGGGGTAAAAAACTGTTTTTT.

The chain uses TRBV9 and TRBJ1-2, with TRBD1 identical over 7 bases. Germline V lookup: CDR1 SGDLS, CDR2 YYNGEE. There are 14 residues in the CDR3. The trim removed 4 bases at V and 6 bases at J, leaving 9 bases unmatched. The CDR3 nucleotides read TGTGCCAGCAGCTCCGGACAGGCCCCTCATGGCTACACCTTC. Encoded protein: CASSSGQAPHGYTF. The full variable domain, in which reference TRBV9 and TRBJ1-2 provide the parts outside the CDR3, is DSGVTQTPKHLITATGQRVTLRCSPRSGDLSVYWYQQSLDQGLQFLIQYYNGEERAKGNILERFSAQQFPDLHSELNLSSLELGDSALYFCASSSGQAPHGYTFGSGTRLTVV.

CDR3 DNA: TGTGCCAGCAGCCCCAAAATACCGTTCTCTGGGGCCAACGTCCTGACTTTC. It codes for CASSPKIPFSGANVLTF. The J gene is TRBJ2-6, the V gene TRBV27; D gene unclear. CDR1 MNHEY and CDR2 SMNVEV come from the germline V gene (reference sequence). The CDR3 runs 17 residues. V lost 6 bases, J lost 0 bases, and 15 bases lay in between. The full variable domain, completed using reference TRBV27 and TRBJ2-6, is EAQVTQNPRYLITVTGKKLTVTCSQNMNHEYMSWYRQDPGLGLRQIYYSMNVEVTDKGDVPEGYKVSRKEKRNFPLILESPSPNQTSLYFCASSPKIPFSGANVLTFGAGSRLTVL.

The chain uses TRBV9 and TRBJ2-1; maybe TRBD1 (9 bases). Trimming cost V 1 base and J 3 bases, with 29 bases left between them. The CDR3 extends over 21 amino acids. Germline V gives CDR1 SGDLS, CDR2 YYNGEE. The CDR3, as DNA: TGTGCCAGCAGCGTATCCCGTACGGGACAGGGCGGTAGCGGGAACTACAATGAGCAGTTCTTC. This gives the protein CASSVSRTGQGGSGNYNEQFF.

V is TRBV4-1 and J is TRBJ2-3; D is possibly TRBD1 (5 bases). The ends were cut back, 1 base at V and 8 bases at J, with 10 bases in the middle. The CDR3 has 13 residues. CDR1 is MGHRA, CDR2 YSYEKL, per germline. CDR3 nucleotide sequence: TGCGCCAGCAGCCAAGCCTCACAGGCTACGCAGTATTTT. Its translation is CASSQASQATQYF.

This clone was recorded only once. The chain has TRBV19 and TRBJ2-2, with 8 bases fitting TRBD1. Germline V gives CDR1 LNHDA, CDR2 SQIVND (reference sequence). V was clipped by 6 bases and J by 7 bases; unmatched bases: 13. This CDR3 spans 16 amino acids. The CDR3 bases are TGTGCCAGTAGGGACGACAGGGGAGCCTACCTCGGGGAGCTGTTTTTT. Protein: CASRDDRGAYLGELFF.

The J gene is TRBJ2-2, the V gene TRBV4-1, with 9 bases aligning to TRBD2. V shed 2 bases and J 7 bases; nucleotides not matched to a gene: 14. CDR1 MGHRA and CDR2 YSYEKL come from the germline V gene. The CDR3 sequence is 18 residues long. The CDR3 protein is CASSQNYGGGAPNGELFF. DNA of the CDR3: TGCGCCAGCAGCCAAAATTATGGCGGGGGGGCCCCGAACGGGGAGCTGTTTTTT.

The chain employs TRBV5-1 and TRBJ2-3; D may be TRBD2 (6 bases). From germline, CDR1 is SGHRS and CDR2 YFSETQ. The V and J ends lost 0 bases and 3 bases respectively, with 14 bases between them. The CDR3 is 16 residues long. CDR3 residues: CASSLVPGSGTDTQYF. The DNA for the CDR3 is TGCGCCAGCAGCTTGGTTCCCGGGAGTGGGACAGATACGCAGTATTTT.

This clone was observed once. The V gene is TRBV19, the J gene TRBJ1-1; the D is unclear. The CDR3 sequence is 15 residues long. The germline V gene encodes CDR1 LNHDA and CDR2 SQIVND (reference sequence). Trimming left V 3 bases short and J 2 bases short, with 13 bases between. The CDR3 DNA is TGTGCCAGTAGTATTATCAATCGGGGTAACACTGAAGCTTTCTTT. Its protein product is CASSIINRGNTEAFF.

This clone was picked up one time. The rearrangement joins TRBV7-2 to TRBJ2-7, with unresolved D. This CDR3 is 13 amino acids long. Trimming cost V 5 bases and J 1 base, with 9 bases left between them. CDR1 is SGHTA and CDR2 is FQGNSA in the germline V gene. The CDR3 coding sequence is TGTGCCAGCAGCCCGACTGATTCCTACGAGCAGTACTTC. Protein sequence: CASSPTDSYEQYF.

This chain links TRBV2 with TRBJ1-5; tentatively, D is TRBD1 (6 bases). The CDR3 runs 12 residues. Germline V gene lookup returns CDR1 SNHLY and CDR2 FYNNEI. Trimming took 6 bases from V and 6 from J, leaving 9 bases between them. The CDR3 sequence is CASRGQLQPQHF. The CDR3 DNA reads TGTGCCAGCAGAGGACAGCTTCAGCCCCAGCATTTT.

The chain couples TRBV20-1 to TRBJ2-5; D is unresolved. Germline CDR1 DFQATT, CDR2 SNEGSKA (reference sequence). Trimming stripped 4 bases from V and 5 bases from J, with 5 bases between. This CDR3 region has 10 residues. The CDR3 region is CSAKRETQYF. The DNA of the CDR3 is TGCAGTGCTAAACGGGAGACCCAGTACTTC.

The chain couples TRBV10-3 to TRBJ2-7, with 7 bases matching TRBD1. CDR3 length: 13 residues. J lost 3 bases, V lost 8 bases, and 7 bases had no gene match. The V gene's germline CDR1 is ENHRY and CDR2 SYGVKD. The CDR3 DNA is TGTGCCATCGGGACCGGGACAGACTACGAGCAGTACTTC. Translated, it gives CAIGTGTDYEQYF.

The chain has TRBV2 and TRBJ1-5; TRBD1 is a possible D gene (6 bases). Per germline, CDR1 SNHLY and CDR2 FYNNEI. The germline V and J ends were trimmed by 8 bases and 5 bases, with 13 bases remaining between them. The CDR3 has 13 amino acids. In DNA form, the CDR3 reads TGTGCCAGCGGAGAGGGGGAGTATCAGCCCCAGCATTTT. This gives the protein CASGEGEYQPQHF.

This clone was picked up a small number of times. V is TRBV5-1 and J is TRBJ2-7, with 9 bases identical to TRBD1. The CDR3 sequence is 14 residues long. V shed 3 bases and J 2 bases; nucleotides not matched to a gene: 3. Germline-derived CDR1 and CDR2 are SGHRS and YFSETQ. Written as DNA, the CDR3 is TGCGCCAGCAGCTGGGGGACAGGGACCTACGAGCAGTACTTC. Translation: CASSWGTGTYEQYF.

This sequence joins TRBV5-1 and TRBJ1-3, with no clear D. V was trimmed by 0 bases and J by 2 bases, leaving 6 bases between them. The CDR3 has 14 amino acids. CDR1 is SGHRS, CDR2 YFSETQ, per germline. CDR3 sequence (DNA): TGCGCCAGCAGCTTGGATAGTCCTGGAAACACCATATATTTT. It is translated as CASSLDSPGNTIYF. The complete variable domain, with remaining parts taken from reference TRBV5-1 and TRBJ1-3, reads KAGVTQTPRYLIKTRGQQVTLSCSPISGHRSVSWYQQTPGQGLQFLFEYFSETQRNKGNFPGRFSGRQFSNSRSEMNVSTLELGDSALYLCASSLDSPGNTIYFGEGSWLTVV.

The rearrangement links TRBV28 to TRBJ2-7; 8 nucleotides agree with TRBD2. Looked up from germline, CDR1 is MDHEN and CDR2 is SYDVKM. There are 14 residues in the CDR3. The V segment lost 3 bases and the J segment 1 base; nucleotides outside the gene matches: 2. The DNA of the CDR3 is TGTGCCAGCAGTTTCCTAGCGGGTTCCTACGAGCAGTACTTC. Translating gives CASSFLAGSYEQYF. Looking up the rest from reference TRBV28 and TRBJ2-7 gives the full variable domain: DVKVTQSSRYLVKRTGEKVFLECVQDMDHENMFWYRQDPGLGLRLIYFSYDVKMKEKGDIPEGYSVSREKKERFSLILESASTNQTSMYLCASSFLAGSYEQYFGPGTRLTVT.

This chain connects TRBV4-1 to TRBJ2-3; D is perhaps TRBD1 or TRBD2 (5 bases each). The length of the CDR3 is 15 residues. The germline V and J ends were trimmed by 5 bases and 0 bases, with 12 bases remaining between them. Germline CDR1 is MGHRA and CDR2 is YSYEKL. The CDR3 is CASSYLRDSTDTQYF. The DNA of the CDR3 is TGCGCCAGCAGCTATCTCCGGGACAGCACAGATACGCAGTATTTT.

V and J are TRBV5-1 and TRBJ1-2; 8 bases are a match to TRBD1. Germline CDR1 SGHRS, CDR2 YFSETQ. This CDR3 region has 15 residues. The trim removed 0 bases at V and 8 bases at J, leaving 9 bases unmatched. CDR3 loop: CASSLVADREYGYTF. The CDR3, as DNA: TGCGCCAGCAGCTTGGTTGCGGACAGGGAATACGGCTACACCTTC. Variable domain in full (rest from reference TRBV5-1 and TRBJ1-2): KAGVTQTPRYLIKTRGQQVTLSCSPISGHRSVSWYQQTPGQGLQFLFEYFSETQRNKGNFPGRFSGRQFSNSRSEMNVSTLELGDSALYLCASSLVADREYGYTFGSGTRLTVV.

The V gene is TRBV15, the J gene TRBJ2-7; 8 bases fit TRBD2. This CDR3 spans 16 amino acids. CDR1 is LNHNV and CDR2 is YYDKDF in the germline V gene (reference sequence). With 1 base clipped from V and 2 bases from J, the junction kept 7 bases outside the gene matches. This CDR3 is CATSRATGTSAYEQYF. CDR3 in DNA: TGTGCCACCAGCAGAGCAACCGGGACTAGTGCCTACGAGCAGTACTTC. Full variable domain (outside the CDR3, taken from reference TRBV15 and TRBJ2-7): DAMVIQNPRYQVTQFGKPVTLSCSQTLNHNVMYWYQQKSSQAPKLLFHYYDKDFNNEADTPDNFQSRRPNTSFCFLDIRSPGLGDTAMYLCATSRATGTSAYEQYFGPGTRLTVT.

The rearrangement links TRBV6-6 to TRBJ1-3; D might be TRBD1 (6 bases). CDR3 size: 14 residues. V shed 5 bases and J shed 4 bases, with 12 bases lying between them. CDR1 is MNHNY and CDR2 is SVGAGI in the germline V gene (reference sequence). The CDR3 here is CASSKGGSGNTIYF. DNA for the CDR3: TGTGCCAGCAGTAAAGGGGGTTCCGGAAACACCATATATTTT.